Listed below are T cell receptor beta chains from one sample, sequenced in a study of blood T cell repertoires in COVID-19. The assay was immunoSEQ multiplex PCR, and TCRdb's table has in-frame clones only and misses some. The repertoire includes more than 200,000 clones, 75% to 85% of them detected once, and about 7.2% sits in the top ten. The material sequenced was PBMCs or T cells enriched from blood (not recorded which). Receptors originate from a woman aged 40 to 50 with acute COVID-19. Both conserved end residues are trimmed from each CDR3. Each record gives: V gene, CDR3 length, J gene, CDR3 protein.

TRBV7-3	11	TRBJ2-4	ASSSEQGNIQY
TRBV7-2	14	TRBJ2-7	ASSPGRTGGKAEQY
TRBV3-1/TRBV3-2	12	TRBJ2-6	ASSRSSGANVLT
TRBV6-1	14	TRBJ2-7	ASSEARAGAVYEQY
TRBV18	12	TRBJ1-5	ASSPDRGGQPQH
TRBV10-3	10	TRBJ1-1	AISAGYTEAF
TRBV7-2	12	TRBJ2-1	ATPKAGAKWKQF
TRBV5-1	12	TRBJ1-5	ASSLEQGRQPQH
TRBV11-2	13	TRBJ2-3	ASSLRGIVTDTQY
TRBV7-9	12	TRBJ2-2	ASSSGGATGELF
TRBV27	11	TRBJ2-1	ASSSGSYNEQF
TRBV9	12	TRBJ2-5	ASSPGGGGKTQY
TRBV7-8	14	TRBJ2-3	ASSPQGRAPTDTQY
TRBV15	12	TRBJ1-5	ATSREALNQPQH
TRBV15	15	TRBJ2-1	ATSRILAGGAYNEQF
TRBV18	11	TRBJ2-1	ASSFSGRSEQF
TRBV9	15	TRBJ2-5	ASSVGDRGRRGETQY
TRBV6-1	13	TRBJ1-5	ASSERTGSNQPQH
TRBV7-9	12	TRBJ1-5	ASSLGQGIQPQH
TRBV19	11	TRBJ2-1	ASSIRPSDEQF
TRBV15	13	TRBJ1-2	ATSREGGEVKGYT
TRBV7-9	10	TRBJ2-7	ASSQDSYEQY